Presented here are 15 T cell receptor beta chains from one specimen sequenced in a study of blood T cells in healthy people across ages. The second PCR ran about 6 to 11 cycles with a sample-barcoded 5' primer and J-beta primers. Via MiXCR, TCRdb re-called the 5' RACE reads, giving one row per CDR3 protein. The sample records around 1,700,000 distinct CDR3 sequences, approximately 30% being singletons. Sequenced material: blood. All receptors derive from a woman in her twenties or thirties in good health.

Only a few counts were recorded for this clonotype. The chain has TRBV3-1 and TRBJ1-4; TRBD1 matches 7 bases. The ends lost 3 bases at V and 7 bases at J; junction bases unmatched: 5. The CDR3 has 14 amino acids. CDR1 LGHDT and CDR2 YNNKEL come from the germline V gene (reference sequence). CDR3 DNA: TGTGCCAGCAGCCAGGGACAGATGGGTGAAAAACTGTTTTTT. Translating it yields CASSQGQMGEKLFF.

This clonotype was seen at least ten times. V is TRBV15 and J is TRBJ2-7; D may be TRBD1 (6 bases). CDR3 length: 15 residues. Germline loops: CDR1 LNHNV, CDR2 YYDKDF (reference sequence). Trimming took off 1 base at V and 3 bases at J, with 13 bases between the two ends. This CDR3 is CATSRGTGQVYEQYF. The CDR3 DNA reads TGTGCCACCAGCAGAGGAACAGGGCAAGTCTACGAGCAGTACTTC.

J is TRBJ1-2 and V is TRBV4-3; D is unclear. V lost 0 bases and J lost 2, with 4 bases in between. CDR1 is LGHNA, CDR2 YSLEER, per germline. The CDR3 runs 13 residues. Here the CDR3 reads CASSQDWNYGYTF. CDR3 nucleotide sequence: TGCGCCAGCAGCCAAGACTGGAACTATGGCTACACCTTC.

The chain combines TRBV29-1 with TRBJ1-1, with 9 bases lining up with TRBD1. V was pared by 4 bases and J by 3 bases, with 6 bases of the junction left unmatched. Germline CDR1 and CDR2: SQVTM and ANQGSEA. CDR3 length: 14 amino acids. The CDR3 reads CSVVRDRDDTEAFF. The DNA for the CDR3 is TGCAGCGTTGTTCGGGACAGGGATGACACTGAAGCTTTCTTT.

V and J are TRBV7-2 and TRBJ2-1; D tentatively reads TRBD1 or TRBD2 (5 bases each). CDR1 SGHTA and CDR2 FQGNSA come from the germline V gene. The CDR3 is 15 amino acids. V lost 3 bases to trimming and J lost 2 bases, with 11 bases between them. The DNA for the CDR3 is TGTGCCAGCAGCTTCGGGGCGGTCACCTACAATGAGCAGTTCTTC. Its protein is CASSFGAVTYNEQFF.

A few counts support this clonotype. The junction departs from the called germline gene at one end, perhaps through a read error. The chain couples TRBV5-1 to TRBJ1-1; 11 nucleotides line up with TRBD1. The CDR3 totals 15 residues. Germline CDR1 SGHRS, CDR2 YFSETQ. The CDR3 DNA sequence: TGCGCCAGCAGCTTGGGGACAGGGGGCGCGGTTGAATCTTTCTTT. Translated, it gives CASSLGTGGAVESFF.

CDR3 in DNA: TGCAGCGGGAGACTAGCGGGGCGTACCGGGGAGCTGTTTTTT. Amino acid sequence: CSGRLAGRTGELFF. The chain carries TRBV29-1 and TRBJ2-2; 11 nucleotides align to TRBD2. Germline V CDR1 and CDR2: SQVTM, ANQGSEA. The trim removed 7 bases at V and 5 bases at J, leaving 6 bases unmatched. The CDR3 has 14 residues.

As regards this clonotype: A much larger clone lies a single base off, so this may be a read error. The V gene is TRBV7-2, the J gene TRBJ2-4, with D perhaps TRBD2 (5 bases). CDR3 size: 13 residues. Trimming took 8 bases from V and 7 from J, leaving 15 bases between them. The V gene's germline CDR1 is SGHTA and CDR2 FQGNSA. The CDR3 nucleotides read TGTGCCAGCGGCACATCGTCGGGGAACATTCAGTACTTC. Encoded protein: CASGTSSGNIQYF.

Ten or more counts support this clonotype. The chain uses TRBV28 and TRBJ2-7; D is perhaps TRBD1 (7 bases). CDR1 is MDHEN, CDR2 SYDVKM, per germline. V gave up 10 bases and J gave up 7 bases, with 17 bases separating them. The CDR3 consists of 12 residues. The CDR3 nucleotides are TGTGCCACCGAAGGGGGCCGGGGGGAGCAGTACTTC. The encoded protein is CATEGGRGEQYF.

At least ten counts were recorded for this clonotype. The chain employs TRBV28 and TRBJ2-7, with no clear D. The CDR3 totals 10 residues. Germline values: CDR1 MDHEN, CDR2 SYDVKM. Trimming removed 4 bases at V and 6 bases at J, with 4 bases between. In DNA, the CDR3 is TGTGCCAGCAGTTCTGCCGAGCAGTACTTC. Translated, it gives CASSSAEQYF.

This chain links TRBV20-1 with TRBJ2-5; 9 nucleotides line up with TRBD2. The ends lost 1 base at V and 4 bases at J; junction bases unmatched: 1. Germline values: CDR1 DFQATT, CDR2 SNEGSKA (reference sequence). The CDR3 has 13 amino acids. CDR3 coding DNA: TGCAGTGCTAGAGCAGCGGGGGGAGAGACCCAGTACTTC. It codes for CSARAAGGETQYF.

This clonotype was counted between two and nine times. The rearrangement joins TRBV20-1 to TRBJ2-5; D unresolved. The CDR3 contains 11 residues. From germline, CDR1 is DFQATT and CDR2 SNEGSKA (reference sequence). Trimming stripped 3 bases from V and 2 bases from J, with 4 bases between. The CDR3 here is CSASFQETQYF. The CDR3 nucleotides read TGCAGTGCTAGTTTTCAAGAGACCCAGTACTTC.

The V gene is TRBV7-9, the J gene TRBJ2-1; no reliable D call. The germline CDR1 and CDR2 sequences are SEHNR and FQNEAQ (reference sequence). Trimming removed 5 bases from V and 5 bases from J, with 13 bases in between. The CDR3 is 14 residues long. CDR3 protein: CASSPGQLNNEQFF. The CDR3 DNA follows: TGTGCCAGCAGCCCGGGCCAACTTAACAATGAGCAGTTCTTC.

This clonotype occurred many times. The chain has TRBV10-3 and TRBJ1-1; 8 bases align to TRBD1. Germline V CDR1 and CDR2: ENHRY, SYGVKD. Losses at the gene ends were 6 bases for V and 4 bases for J; bases not matched to a gene: 7. The CDR3 runs 14 residues. The CDR3 here is CAIRPGQAVTEAFF. For the CDR3, the DNA is TGTGCCATCAGACCGGGACAGGCGGTCACTGAAGCTTTCTTT.

The V call is TRBV29-1, the J call TRBJ1-1, with D maybe TRBD1 (5 bases). The germline gives CDR1 SQVTM, CDR2 ANQGSEA. V shed 6 bases and J shed 7 bases, with 9 bases lying between them. The CDR3 is 10 amino acids. Here the CDR3 reads CSVDGGEAFF. For the CDR3, the DNA is TGCAGCGTCGATGGGGGTGAAGCTTTCTTT.